Each of the 6 T cell receptor beta chains below was sequenced from the same sample in a study of shared T cell receptors in the human thymus. Clones were sequenced by immunoSEQ multiplex PCR, and TCRdb holds only the in-frame ones, with some missing. This sample carries some 700,000 clones, roughly 90% of them seen once, and the ten largest clones take around 0.0099%. These data were also reused for a study on human thymus T cells.

The specimen was thymocytes. The receptors derive from a boy less than two years old with a congenital heart defect.

The chain joins TRBV29-1 to TRBJ2-7, with 9 bases identical to TRBD1. Trimming cost V 7 bases and J 3 bases; bases outside gene matches: 13. From germline, CDR1 is SQVTM and CDR2 ANQGSEA. This CDR3 region has 15 residues. The CDR3 loop reads CSGADRTGEGYEQYF. As DNA, the CDR3 is TGCAGCGGTGCAGATCGGACAGGGGAAGGCTACGAGCAGTACTTC.

The chain links TRBV11-3 to TRBJ2-7, with 8 bases matching TRBD2. The germline V gene encodes CDR1 SGHNT and CDR2 YENEEA. This CDR3 has 12 residues. The V and J ends lost 8 bases and 4 bases, in that order; junction bases with no gene match: 4. CDR3 sequence: CASARGGYEQYF. The CDR3, as DNA: TGTGCCAGCGCACGGGGGGGGTACGAGCAGTACTTC.

The rearrangement joins TRBV27 to TRBJ2-7; 9 bases match TRBD2. Germline V gene lookup returns CDR1 MNHEY and CDR2 SMNVEV (reference sequence). This CDR3 contains 16 residues. V gave up 2 bases and J gave up 2 bases; unmatched junction bases: 7. The CDR3: CASSLGILAGTYEQYF. The CDR3 DNA follows: TGTGCCAGCAGTTTAGGAATCCTAGCGGGAACCTACGAGCAGTACTTC.

CDR3 nucleotide sequence: TGTGCCAGCAGTGACCGCCGACAGGGATCTTATAATTCACCCCTCCACTTT. This gives the protein CASSDRRQGSYNSPLHF. The chain uses TRBV25-1 and TRBJ1-6; TRBD1 matches 7 bases. The J segment lost 4 bases and the V segment lost 3 bases, leaving 9 bases of the junction unmatched. The CDR3 extends over 17 amino acids. The V gene's germline CDR1 is MGHDK and CDR2 SYGVNS.

The rearrangement links TRBV4-3 to TRBJ2-7; 9 positions agree with TRBD2. Germline trimming cut 0 bases from V and 4 bases from J; bases unmatched to any gene: 10. The CDR3 has 17 residues. Germline V gives CDR1 LGHNA, CDR2 YSLEER. CDR3 in DNA: TGCGCCAGCAGCCAAGATCCCCAACGCGGGAGGGGGTACGAGCAGTACTTC. Protein sequence: CASSQDPQRGRGYEQYF.

This chain joins TRBV5-1 and TRBJ2-5; the match to TRBD1 covers 8 bases. Losses at the gene ends were 4 bases for V and 6 bases for J; bases not matched to a gene: 11. The CDR3 consists of 15 residues. Germline loops: CDR1 SGHRS, CDR2 YFSETQ. The CDR3 DNA follows: TGCGCCAGCAGCGCCCCTGGACAGGGATGCAAGACCCAGTACTTC. Translation: CASSAPGQGCKTQYF.